The sequence of this T cell receptor (beta chain) was determined in a study of spatial heterogeneity in lung cancer. Study details: The correlation between TCR transcript counts in tumor regions and a T cell module score from matched bulk RNA-seq was strong. Study-level findings and limits: Tumor mutation count correlated with how many alpha and beta TCRs expanded intratumorally. Ubiquitous and regional expanded TCR counts correlated with ubiquitous and regional nonsynonymous mutations, respectively.

Ten or more counts support this clonotype. The target antigen is unknown. The library was prepared for alpha chains; this beta chain is a stray read, so its frequency means little. Stated time point: sample taken at primary tumor resection. V was shortened by 8 bases and J by 3 bases, with 16 bases between the two germline ends. CDR1 is SEHNR and CDR2 is FQNEAQ in the germline V gene (reference sequence). The CDR3 consists of 15 residues. Unique molecular identifiers, one per molecule, were present on every TCR cDNA molecule. TCRdb reanalysed the 5' RACE reads using MiXCR and keeps one entry per CDR3 protein. The profile covers about 6,800 distinct CDR3 sequences, with around 15% appearing a single time and 7% to 9% taken by the ten largest.

The receptor was derived from a female donor with early-stage non-small cell lung cancer. The chain has TRBV7-9 and TRBJ2-2, with a possible D match to TRBD1 (6 bases). The sample consisted of lung tumor tissue, taken at surgery. As DNA, the CDR3 is TGTGCCAGCCCTGGGGGCCGCCGGGACACCGGGGAGCTGTTTTTT. Translating gives CASPGGRRDTGELFF.